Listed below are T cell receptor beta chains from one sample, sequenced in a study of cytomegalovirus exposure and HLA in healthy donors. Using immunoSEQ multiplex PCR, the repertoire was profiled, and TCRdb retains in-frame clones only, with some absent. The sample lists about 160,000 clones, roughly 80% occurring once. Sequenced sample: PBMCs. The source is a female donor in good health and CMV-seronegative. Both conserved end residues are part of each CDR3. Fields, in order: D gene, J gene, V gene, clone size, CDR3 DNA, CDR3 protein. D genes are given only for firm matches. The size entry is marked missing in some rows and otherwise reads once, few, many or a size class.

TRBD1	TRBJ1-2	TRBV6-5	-	TGTGCCAGCGGACGGACAGGGGCGGGGGGCTACACCTTC	CASGRTGAGGYTF
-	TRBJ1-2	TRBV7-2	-	TGTGCCAGCACAAGACTGAACTATGGCTACACCTTC	CASTRLNYGYTF
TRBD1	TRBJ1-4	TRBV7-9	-	TGTTCCAGCAGCTTCAGGGACAGTGAAAAACTGTTTTTT	CSSSFRDSEKLFF
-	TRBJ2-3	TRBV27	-	TGTGCCAGCAGTGAGGGTGCTAGCACAGATACGCAGTATTTT	CASSEGASTDTQYF
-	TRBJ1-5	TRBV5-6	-	TGTGCCAGCAGCTTGGCGCTGGAGGGTCAGCCCCAGCATTTT	CASSLALEGQPQHF
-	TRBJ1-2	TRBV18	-	TGTGCCAGCTCCCTCGCAGAAAGAAACTATGGCTACACCTTC	CASSLAERNYGYTF
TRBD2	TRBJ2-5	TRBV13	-	TGTGCCAGCAGCTTAGGCCTAGCGGGAAGTCTCGAGACCCAGTACTTC	CASSLGLAGSLETQYF
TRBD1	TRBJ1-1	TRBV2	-	TGTGCCAGAAGACAGGGGGCCACTGAAGCTTTCTTT	CARRQGATEAFF
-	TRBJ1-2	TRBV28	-	TGTGCCAGCAGTTTTTGGCAGGGGCAACGTGGCTACACCTTC	CASSFWQGQRGYTF
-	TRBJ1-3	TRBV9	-	TGTGCCAGCAGCGTAGGTGGTAACAATGGAAACACCATATATTTT	CASSVGGNNGNTIYF
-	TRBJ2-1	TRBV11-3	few	TGTGCCAGCAGCCGAGGGTCCTACAATGAGCAGTTCTTC	CASSRGSYNEQFF
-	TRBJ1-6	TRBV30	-	TGTGCCTGGAGCCGCTCGAGGGAAGGCTCCTATAATTCACCCCTCCACTTT	CAWSRSREGSYNSPLHF
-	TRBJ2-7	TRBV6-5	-	TGTGCCAGCAGTTCCCCCAAAGGAAGGGGCGAGCAGTACTTC	CASSSPKGRGEQYF
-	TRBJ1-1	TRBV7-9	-	TGTGCCACCTCGACTTCCGGGAACACTGAAGCTTTCTTT	CATSTSGNTEAFF
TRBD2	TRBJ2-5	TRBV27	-	TGTGCCAGCAGTCTAGCGGGAGCTAACCAAGAGACCCAGTACTTC	CASSLAGANQETQYF
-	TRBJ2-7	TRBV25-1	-	TGTGCCAGCAGTGAATATGGGAGGGGGGGGAGCTCCTACGAGCAGTACTTC	CASSEYGRGGSSYEQYF
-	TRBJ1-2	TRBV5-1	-	TGCGCCAGCAGCCAAGACAGCTATGGCTACACCTTC	CASSQDSYGYTF
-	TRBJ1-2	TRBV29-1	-	TGCAGCGGGACAGTCCTGAACTATGGCTACACCTTC	CSGTVLNYGYTF
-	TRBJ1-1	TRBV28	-	TGTGCCAGCACCATTAGTCAGGGTAACACTGAAGCTTTCTTT	CASTISQGNTEAFF
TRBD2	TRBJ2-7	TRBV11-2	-	TGTGCCAGCAGCCTGGAGCGGGACTCCTACGAGCAGTACTTC	CASSLERDSYEQYF
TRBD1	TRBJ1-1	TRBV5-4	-	TGTGCCAGCAGTCTGACAGGGGGCTCAACTGAAGCTTTCTTT	CASSLTGGSTEAFF
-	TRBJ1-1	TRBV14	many	TGTGCCAGCAGCTCCCTACGGGGGGGAGACACTGAAGCTTTCTTT	CASSSLRGGDTEAFF